This T cell receptor beta chain was sequenced in a study of blood T cell repertoires in COVID-19. Study-wide background: Collection of acute and convalescent COVID-19 samples took place in the United States, Italy and Spain.

Study members were between roughly 18 and 100 years old and lived in 20 to 25 US regions. Libraries were prepared by immunoSEQ multiplex PCR; TCRdb keeps only in-frame clonotypes and omits some of them. The sample records hundreds of thousands of clones, around 91% being singletons. V lost 5 bases and J lost 0; bases outside the gene matches: 7. This CDR3 spans 17 amino acids. CDR1 and CDR2 from the germline V gene are LNHDA and SQIVND (reference sequence). This rearrangement joins TRBV19 to TRBJ2-6, with TRBD1 matching over 7 bases. Material: PBMCs or T cells enriched from blood (not recorded which). The TCR sequence derives from a man in his thirties or forties who had recovered from COVID-19. CDR3: CASSDRERGSGANVLTF. CDR3 nucleotide sequence: TGTGCCAGTAGTGACAGGGAAAGGGGCTCTGGGGCCAACGTCCTGACTTTC. The variable domain in full, completed from reference TRBV19 and TRBJ2-6, reads DGGITQSPKYLFRKEGQNVTLSCEQNLNHDAMYWYRQDPGQGLRLIYYSQIVNDFQKGDIAEGYSVSREKKESFPLTVTSAQKNPTAFYLCASSDRERGSGANVLTFGAGSRLTVL.